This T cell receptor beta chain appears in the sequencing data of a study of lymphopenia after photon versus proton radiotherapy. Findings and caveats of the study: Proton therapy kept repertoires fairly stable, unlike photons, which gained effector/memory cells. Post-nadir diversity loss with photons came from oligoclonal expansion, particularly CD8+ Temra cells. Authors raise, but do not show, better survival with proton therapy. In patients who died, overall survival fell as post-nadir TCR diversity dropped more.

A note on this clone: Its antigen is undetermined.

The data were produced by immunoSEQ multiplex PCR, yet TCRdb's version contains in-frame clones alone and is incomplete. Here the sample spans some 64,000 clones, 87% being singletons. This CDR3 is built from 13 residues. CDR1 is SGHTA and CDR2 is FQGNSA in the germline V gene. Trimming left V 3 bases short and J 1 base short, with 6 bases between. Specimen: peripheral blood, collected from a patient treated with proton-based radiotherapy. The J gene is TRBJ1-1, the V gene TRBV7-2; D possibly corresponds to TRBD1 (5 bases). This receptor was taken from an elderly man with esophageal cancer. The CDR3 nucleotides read TGTGCCAGCAGCTTCCAGGGGAACACTGAAGCTTTCTTT. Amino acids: CASSFQGNTEAFF.